This T cell receptor beta chain was profiled in a study of shared clonotypes between healthy human individuals. The ends lost 1 base at V and 4 bases at J; junction bases unmatched: 6. The CDR3 loop spans 15 amino acids. Looked up from germline, CDR1 is SGHTA and CDR2 is FQGNSA. Assay: immunoSEQ multiplex PCR; the TCRdb copy retains only in-frame clones and omits some. The table records 2 million to 3 million clones, over 85% of them present only once. The gene calls are TRBV7-2 and TRBJ2-7, with 8 positions matching TRBD1. The sequence was obtained from a man aged 18-30 years in good health. Some clones in this sample may be carry-over from other donors' samples. Sequencing was done on a sample of naive CD4+ T cells from PBMCs. The subset is: CD45RA+ positively selected. CDR3 region: CASSLVPGGLYEQYF. As DNA, the CDR3 is TGTGCCAGCAGCTTAGTGCCAGGGGGCCTTTACGAGCAGTACTTC.